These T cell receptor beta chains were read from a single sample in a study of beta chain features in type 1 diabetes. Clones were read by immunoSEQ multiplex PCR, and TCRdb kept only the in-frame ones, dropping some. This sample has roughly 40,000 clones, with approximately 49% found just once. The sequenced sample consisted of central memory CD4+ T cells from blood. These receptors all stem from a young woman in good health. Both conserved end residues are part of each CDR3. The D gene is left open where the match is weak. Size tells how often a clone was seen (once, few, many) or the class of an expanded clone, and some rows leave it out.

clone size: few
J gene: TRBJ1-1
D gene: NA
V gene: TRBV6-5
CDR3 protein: CASTRQSNTEAFF
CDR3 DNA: TGTGCCAGCACCCGACAGTCAAACACTGAAGCTTTCTTT

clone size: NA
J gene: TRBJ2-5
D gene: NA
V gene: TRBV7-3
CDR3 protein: CASSSTTQETQYF
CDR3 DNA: TGTGCCAGCAGCTCGACTACTCAAGAGACCCAGTACTTC

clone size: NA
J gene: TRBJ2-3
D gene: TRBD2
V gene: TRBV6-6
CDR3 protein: CASCNMGLASTDTQYF
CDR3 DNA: TGTGCCAGCTGTAACATGGGACTAGCGAGCACAGATACGCAGTATTTT

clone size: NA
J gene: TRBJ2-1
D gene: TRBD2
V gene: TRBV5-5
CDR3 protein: CASSLWTSGIEQFF
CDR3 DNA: TGTGCCAGCAGCTTGTGGACTAGCGGGATAGAGCAGTTCTTC

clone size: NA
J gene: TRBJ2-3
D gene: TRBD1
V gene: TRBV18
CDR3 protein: CASSPSGTAYTDTQYF
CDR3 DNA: TGTGCCAGCTCACCATCCGGGACAGCATACACAGATACGCAGTATTTT

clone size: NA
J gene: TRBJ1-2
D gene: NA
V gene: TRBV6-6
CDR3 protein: CASGPQSYYGYTF
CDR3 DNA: TGTGCCAGCGGGCCACAGAGTTACTATGGCTACACCTTC

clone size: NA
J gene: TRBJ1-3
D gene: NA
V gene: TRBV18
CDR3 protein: CASSRSGRNTIYF
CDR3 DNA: TGTGCCAGCTCACGCTCTGGCAGAAACACCATATATTTT

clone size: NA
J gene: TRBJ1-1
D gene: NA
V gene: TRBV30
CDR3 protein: CAWSKGATEAFF
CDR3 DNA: TGTGCCTGGAGCAAGGGAGCCACTGAAGCTTTCTTT

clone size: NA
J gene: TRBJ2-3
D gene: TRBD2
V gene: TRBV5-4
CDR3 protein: CASSLGLAGAGDTQYF
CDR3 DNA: TGTGCCAGCAGCCTAGGACTAGCGGGAGCGGGAGATACGCAGTATTTT

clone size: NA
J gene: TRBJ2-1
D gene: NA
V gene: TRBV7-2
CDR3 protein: CASSLSPREQFF
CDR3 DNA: TGTGCCAGCAGCTTATCCCCCCGTGAGCAGTTCTTC

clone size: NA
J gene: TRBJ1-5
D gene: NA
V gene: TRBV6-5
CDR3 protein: CASSSPGRGGNQPQHF
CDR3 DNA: TGTGCCAGCAGTTCCCCGGGCAGGGGTGGCAATCAGCCCCAGCATTTT

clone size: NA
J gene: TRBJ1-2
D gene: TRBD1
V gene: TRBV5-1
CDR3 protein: CASSLGDRQLNYGYTF
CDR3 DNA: TGCGCCAGCAGCTTGGGGGACAGGCAACTCAACTATGGCTACACCTTC

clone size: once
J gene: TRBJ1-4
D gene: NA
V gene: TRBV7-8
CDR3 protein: CASSLTEAGEKLFF
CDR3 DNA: TGTGCCAGCAGCTTAACCGAGGCAGGGGAAAAACTGTTTTTT

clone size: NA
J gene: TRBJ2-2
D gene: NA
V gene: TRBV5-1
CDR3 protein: CASKDRSNTGEPFF
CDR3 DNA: TGCGCCAGCAAGGACAGATCGAACACCGGGGAGCCGTTTTTT

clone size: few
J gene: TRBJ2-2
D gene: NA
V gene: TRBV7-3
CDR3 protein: CASSSDTGELFF
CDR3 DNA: TGTGCCAGCAGCTCGGACACCGGGGAGCTGTTTTTT

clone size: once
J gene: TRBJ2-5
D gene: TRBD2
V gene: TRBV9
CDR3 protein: CASSPGGTAVETQYF
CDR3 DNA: TGTGCCAGCAGCCCCGGGGGGACGGCAGTTGAGACCCAGTACTTC

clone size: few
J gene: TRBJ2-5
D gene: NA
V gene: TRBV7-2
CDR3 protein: CASSLAGLRETQYF
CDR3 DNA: TGTGCCAGCAGCTTAGCGGGGCTGAGAGAGACCCAGTACTTC

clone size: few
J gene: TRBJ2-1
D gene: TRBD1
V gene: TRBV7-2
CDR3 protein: CASSSDRASYNEQFF
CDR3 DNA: TGTGCCAGCAGTTCTGACAGGGCGTCCTACAATGAGCAGTTCTTC

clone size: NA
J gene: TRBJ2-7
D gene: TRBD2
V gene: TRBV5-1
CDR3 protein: CASSQGLAKAYEQYF
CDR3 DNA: TGCGCCAGCAGCCAAGGACTAGCGAAAGCCTACGAGCAGTACTTC

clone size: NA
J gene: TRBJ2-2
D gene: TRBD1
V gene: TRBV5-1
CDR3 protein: CASSRTGESGELFF
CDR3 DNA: TGCGCCAGCAGCCGGACAGGGGAATCCGGGGAGCTGTTTTTT

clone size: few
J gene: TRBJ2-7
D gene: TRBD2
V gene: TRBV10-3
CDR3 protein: CAITERENSYEQYF
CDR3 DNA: TGTGCCATCACTGAGCGGGAGAACTCCTACGAGCAGTACTTC

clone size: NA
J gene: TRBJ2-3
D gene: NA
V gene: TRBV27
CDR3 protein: CASSPWQGPDTQYF
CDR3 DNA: TGTGCCAGCAGTCCATGGCAGGGCCCAGATACGCAGTATTTT

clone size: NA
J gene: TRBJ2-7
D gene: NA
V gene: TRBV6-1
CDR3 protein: CASNPTGRGDEQYF
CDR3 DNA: TGTGCCAGCAACCCGACGGGCAGGGGCGACGAGCAGTACTTC

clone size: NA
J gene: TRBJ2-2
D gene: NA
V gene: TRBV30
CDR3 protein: CAWSKGLGQPHRELFF
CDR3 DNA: TGTGCCTGGAGTAAGGGTTTGGGGCAGCCTCACCGGGAGCTGTTTTTT

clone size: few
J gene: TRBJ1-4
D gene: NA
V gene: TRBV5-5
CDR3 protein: CASSSGGQSAEKLFF
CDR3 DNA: TGTGCCAGCAGCTCCGGAGGGCAGTCGGCCGAAAAACTGTTTTTT

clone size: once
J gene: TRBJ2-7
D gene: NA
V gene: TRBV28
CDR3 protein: CASSSDSTNAYEQYF
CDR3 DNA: TGTGCCAGCAGTTCAGACTCAACTAACGCCTACGAGCAGTACTTC

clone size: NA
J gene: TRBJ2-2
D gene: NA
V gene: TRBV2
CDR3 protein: CASSVKRQGGTGELFF
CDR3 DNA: TGTGCCAGCAGTGTTAAGCGTCAGGGTGGCACCGGGGAGCTGTTTTTT

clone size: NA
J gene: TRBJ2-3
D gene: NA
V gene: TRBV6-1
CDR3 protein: CASSEGVTSGRDTQYF
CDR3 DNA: TGTGCCAGCAGTGAAGGGGTGACGTCGGGGAGAGATACGCAGTATTTT

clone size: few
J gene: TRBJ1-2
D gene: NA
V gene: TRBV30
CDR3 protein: CAWRTVPSNYGYTF
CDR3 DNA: TGTGCCTGGAGGACAGTTCCTTCTAACTATGGCTACACCTTC

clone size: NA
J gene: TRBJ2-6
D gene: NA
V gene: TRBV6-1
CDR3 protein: CASSETSGANVLTF
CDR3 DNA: TGTGCCAGCAGTGAAACTTCCGGGGCCAACGTCCTGACTTTC

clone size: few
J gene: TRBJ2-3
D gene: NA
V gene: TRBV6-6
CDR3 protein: CASSYAGDTQYF
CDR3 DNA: TGTGCCAGCAGTTACGCCGGAGATACGCAGTATTTT

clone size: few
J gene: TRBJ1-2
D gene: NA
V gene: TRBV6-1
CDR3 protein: CASSVGGANYGYTF
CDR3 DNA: TGTGCCAGCAGTGTGGGGGGGGCTAACTATGGCTACACCTTC

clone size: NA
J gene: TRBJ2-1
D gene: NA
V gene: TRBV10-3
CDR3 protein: CATVGLQVNEQFF
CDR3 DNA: TGTGCCACGGTGGGCCTCCAGGTCAATGAGCAGTTCTTC